Listed below are T cell receptor beta chains from one sample, sequenced in a study of PD-L1 blockade in urothelial cancer. TCRdb's copy holds only in-frame clones and misses some; the assay was immunoSEQ multiplex PCR. This sample yields 68,000 or so clones, of which roughly 79% are seen a single time; 5.7% belongs to the top ten. Sequences were derived from PBMCs, sampled around atezolizumab (anti-PD-L1) treatment. The receptors originated from a man between 65 and 80 years old with urothelial cancer. Each CDR3 is given with its conserved first and last residue. A D gene is named only where the DNA matches it firmly. The size of a clone is reported for some rows only, either as once, few or many, or as a class for expanded clones.

J: TRBJ2-7; size: NA; D: TRBD2; V: TRBV7-2; CDR3: CASSPSPLAGAYEQYF; DNA: TGTGCCAGCAGCCCCAGCCCTCTAGCGGGCGCCTACGAGCAGTACTTC
J: TRBJ1-2; size: once; D: NA; V: TRBV18; CDR3: CASSPPGGTYGYTF; DNA: TGTGCCAGCTCACCACCCGGGGGAACCTATGGCTACACCTTC
J: TRBJ2-7; size: NA; D: TRBD1; V: TRBV29-1; CDR3: CSVEGGQGAYEQYF; DNA: TGCAGCGTTGAAGGGGGACAGGGGGCCTACGAGCAGTACTTC
J: TRBJ2-5; size: NA; D: TRBD2; V: TRBV7-2; CDR3: CASSFVGGRGETQYF; DNA: TGTGCCAGCAGCTTTGTTGGCGGGAGGGGAGAGACCCAGTACTTC
J: TRBJ1-1; size: NA; D: NA; V: TRBV27; CDR3: CASRSNRDRRAEAFF; DNA: TGTGCCAGCAGGTCAAACAGGGATCGAAGGGCTGAAGCTTTCTTT
J: TRBJ1-2; size: NA; D: NA; V: TRBV11-2; CDR3: CASSSRGGYTF; DNA: TGTGCCAGCAGCTCCCGGGGTGGCTACACCTTC
J: TRBJ1-1; size: NA; D: TRBD1; V: TRBV6-5; CDR3: CASSFPGTGGTEAFF; DNA: TGTGCCAGCAGTTTTCCCGGGACAGGGGGAACTGAAGCTTTCTTT
J: TRBJ2-1; size: NA; D: TRBD1; V: TRBV5-4; CDR3: CASSSGTGRTWDEQFF; DNA: TGTGCCAGCAGCTCCGGGACAGGAAGAACTTGGGATGAGCAGTTCTTC
J: TRBJ2-3; size: once; D: NA; V: TRBV5-1; CDR3: CASSPEGAGLADTQYF; DNA: TGCGCCAGCAGCCCCGAAGGCGCAGGGCTCGCAGATACGCAGTATTTT
J: TRBJ2-2; size: once; D: TRBD1; V: TRBV13; CDR3: CASSSEGGQGIAGELFF; DNA: TGTGCCAGCAGCTCGGAGGGGGGACAGGGAATCGCCGGGGAGCTGTTTTTT
J: TRBJ1-1; size: NA; D: NA; V: TRBV5-1; CDR3: CASSINVETAEAFF; DNA: TGCGCCAGCAGCATAAACGTGGAGACAGCTGAAGCTTTCTTT
J: TRBJ1-3; size: once; D: NA; V: TRBV4-1; CDR3: CASSQEWGLDGNTIYF; DNA: TGCGCCAGCAGCCAAGAATGGGGGCTAGATGGAAACACCATATATTTT
J: TRBJ2-1; size: NA; D: NA; V: TRBV5-1; CDR3: CASSLSVGASYNEQFF; DNA: TGCGCCAGCAGCTTGTCTGTGGGGGCCTCCTACAATGAGCAGTTCTTC
J: TRBJ2-7; size: NA; D: TRBD2; V: TRBV6-5; CDR3: CASSYSSGELYEQYF; DNA: TGTGCCAGCAGTTACTCGAGCGGGGAACTCTACGAGCAGTACTTC
J: TRBJ2-5; size: NA; D: TRBD2; V: TRBV11-2; CDR3: CASSLAGGRETQYF; DNA: TGTGCCAGCAGCTTGGCGGGAGGGCGGGAGACCCAGTACTTC
J: TRBJ2-7; size: NA; D: NA; V: TRBV9; CDR3: CASSVGQSSSYEQYF; DNA: TGTGCCAGCAGCGTAGGACAAAGTAGCTCCTACGAGCAGTACTTC
J: TRBJ2-4; size: NA; D: TRBD1; V: TRBV10-2; CDR3: CASTPHRGSAKNIQYF; DNA: TGCGCCAGCACCCCGCACAGGGGATCGGCCAAAAACATTCAGTACTTC
J: TRBJ1-2; size: NA; D: NA; V: TRBV10-3; CDR3: CAISLGDSGYTF; DNA: TGTGCCATCAGTCTAGGGGACTCTGGCTACACCTTC
J: TRBJ1-2; size: NA; D: TRBD1; V: TRBV29-1; CDR3: CSVGGTGRYGYTF; DNA: TGCAGCGTTGGGGGGACAGGGAGGTATGGCTACACCTTC
J: TRBJ1-2; size: NA; D: NA; V: TRBV5-5; CDR3: CASSPTLGVNYGYTF; DNA: TGTGCCAGCAGCCCCACATTGGGAGTTAACTATGGCTACACCTTC
J: TRBJ1-1; size: once; D: NA; V: TRBV6-4; CDR3: CASRRLPNTEAFF; DNA: TGTGCCAGCAGACGACTCCCGAACACTGAAGCTTTCTTT
J: TRBJ1-2; size: few; D: NA; V: TRBV7-3; CDR3: CASSFDSSYGYTF; DNA: TGTGCCAGCAGTTTTGACAGCTCCTATGGCTACACCTTC
J: TRBJ1-2; size: NA; D: NA; V: TRBV5-1; CDR3: CASSSEGSHYGYTF; DNA: TGCGCCAGCAGCTCCGAGGGTTCCCACTATGGCTACACCTTC
J: TRBJ2-3; size: once; D: TRBD1; V: TRBV5-1; CDR3: CASRTGQVITDTQYF; DNA: TGCGCCAGCAGAACGGGACAGGTGATAACAGATACGCAGTATTTT
J: TRBJ2-5; size: NA; D: TRBD1; V: TRBV6-5; CDR3: CASSPGQVTRETQYF; DNA: TGTGCCAGCAGTCCGGGACAGGTAACCCGAGAGACCCAGTACTTC
J: TRBJ1-2; size: few; D: NA; V: TRBV5-4; CDR3: CASSLGTGQKNYGYTF; DNA: TGTGCCAGCAGCTTGGGAACCGGACAGAAGAACTATGGCTACACCTTC
J: TRBJ2-3; size: NA; D: NA; V: TRBV7-2; CDR3: CASSLTKTDTQYF; DNA: TGTGCCAGCAGCCTGACAAAAACAGATACGCAGTATTTT
J: TRBJ1-5; size: once; D: NA; V: TRBV6-5; CDR3: CASRTVNQPQHF; DNA: TGTGCCAGCAGAACTGTTAATCAGCCCCAGCATTTT
J: TRBJ1-1; size: NA; D: NA; V: TRBV2; CDR3: CASSPPLGVNTEAFF; DNA: TGTGCCAGCAGTCCTCCCTTGGGAGTCAACACTGAAGCTTTCTTT
J: TRBJ2-1; size: few; D: NA; V: TRBV2; CDR3: CASSPQYNEQFF; DNA: TGTGCCAGCAGTCCCCAGTACAATGAGCAGTTCTTC
J: TRBJ1-1; size: NA; D: NA; V: TRBV30; CDR3: CAWCPGQNTEAFF; DNA: TGTGCCTGGTGTCCAGGGCAGAACACTGAAGCTTTCTTT
J: TRBJ2-3; size: NA; D: NA; V: TRBV4-3; CDR3: CASSQGRGSTDTQYF; DNA: TGCGCCAGCAGCCAAGGAAGGGGATCCACAGATACGCAGTATTTT
J: TRBJ2-7; size: NA; D: TRBD2; V: TRBV4-2; CDR3: CASSQGLAGNEQYF; DNA: TGTGCCAGCAGCCAAGGACTAGCGGGAAATGAGCAGTACTTC